The clone carrying this TCR beta chain was counted a few times. Its antigen is undetermined. These data belong to a study of Graves' ophthalmopathy and Graves' hyperthyroidism. Points from the study as a whole: This model predicted ophthalmopathy progression (sensitivity roughly 64%, specificity 72.22%). Blood was where most expanded thyroid clonotypes above 0.001 frequency also turned up.

Germline V gives CDR1 DFQATT, CDR2 SNEGSKA (reference sequence). The CDR3 length is 17 residues. V trimming: 0 bases; J trimming: 2 bases; junction bases outside the gene matches: 10. Thyroid ultrasound, orbital computed tomography, TRAb, serum thyroxine and clinical symptoms formed the basis of diagnosis. RNA transcripts yielded amplified TCR beta CDR3 regions. Second-round multiplex PCR came after a first-round RT-PCR that employed HTBI primers. TCRdb re-called the multiplex PCR reads with MiXCR, one entry per CDR3 protein. The profile shows about 700,000 distinct CDR3 sequences, roughly 40% of them singletons.

Sequencing was performed on peripheral blood. This chain links TRBV20-1 with TRBJ2-7; 10 positions match TRBD2. This TCR was sampled from an adult man with Graves' ophthalmopathy. The CDR3 nucleotides read TGCAGTGCTAGAGATCCAAAAGCGGGAGGGCCGACCTACGAGCAGTACTTC. It is translated as CSARDPKAGGPTYEQYF.